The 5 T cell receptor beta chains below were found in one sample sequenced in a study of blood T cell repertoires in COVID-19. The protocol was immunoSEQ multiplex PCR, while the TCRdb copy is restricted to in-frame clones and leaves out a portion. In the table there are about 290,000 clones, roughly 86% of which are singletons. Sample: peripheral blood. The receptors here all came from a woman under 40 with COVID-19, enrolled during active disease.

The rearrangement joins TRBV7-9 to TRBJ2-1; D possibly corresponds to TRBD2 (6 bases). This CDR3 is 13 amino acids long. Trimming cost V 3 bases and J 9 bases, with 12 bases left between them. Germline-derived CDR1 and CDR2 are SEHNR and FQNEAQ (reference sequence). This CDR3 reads CASSFPSGVEQFF. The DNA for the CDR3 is TGTGCCAGCAGCTTCCCCTCGGGGGTTGAGCAGTTCTTC.

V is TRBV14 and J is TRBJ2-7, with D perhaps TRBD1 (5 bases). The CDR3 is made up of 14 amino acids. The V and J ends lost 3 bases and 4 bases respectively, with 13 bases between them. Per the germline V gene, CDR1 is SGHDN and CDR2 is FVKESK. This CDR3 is CASSHRFRVYEQYF. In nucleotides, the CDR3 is TGTGCCAGCAGCCACCGATTCAGGGTTTACGAGCAGTACTTC.

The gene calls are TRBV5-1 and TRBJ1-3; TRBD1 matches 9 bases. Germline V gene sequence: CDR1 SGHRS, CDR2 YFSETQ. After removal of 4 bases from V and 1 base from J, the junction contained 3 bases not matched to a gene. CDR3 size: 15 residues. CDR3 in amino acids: CASSRGQGSGNTIYF. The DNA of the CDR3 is TGCGCCAGCAGCAGGGGACAGGGATCTGGAAACACCATATATTTT.

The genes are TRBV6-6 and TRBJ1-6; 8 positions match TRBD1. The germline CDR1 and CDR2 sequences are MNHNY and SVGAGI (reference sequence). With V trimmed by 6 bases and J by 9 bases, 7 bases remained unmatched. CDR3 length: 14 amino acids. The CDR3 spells CASRDRVGASPLHF. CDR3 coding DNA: TGTGCCAGCAGGGACAGGGTCGGGGCTTCACCCCTCCACTTT.

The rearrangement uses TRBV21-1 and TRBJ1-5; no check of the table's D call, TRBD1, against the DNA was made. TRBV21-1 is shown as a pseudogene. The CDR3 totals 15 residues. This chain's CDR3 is CASSKSRTSNQPQHF. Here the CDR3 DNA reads TGTGCCAGCAGCAAATCCCGGACAAGCAATCAGCCCCAGCATTTT.